These 20 T cell receptor beta chains share one sample of origin, sequenced in a study of shared clonotypes between healthy human individuals. The assay was immunoSEQ multiplex PCR, and TCRdb's table has in-frame clones only and misses some. Here the sample spans hundreds of thousands of clones, just over 90% being singletons. The naive CD8 fraction comprised CD45RO-negative cells positively selected for CCR7 and excluded terminally differentiated effector memory CD45RA+ cells. Material: naive CD8+ T cells sorted from blood. Every receptor here comes from a man aged 25-45 years in good health.

This clone was detected only once. The chain has TRBV11-3 and TRBJ2-1, with TRBD2 matching over 8 bases. V dropped 8 bases and J dropped 7; count of bases not matched to a gene: 13. Germline V gives CDR1 SGHNT, CDR2 YENEEA. The CDR3 consists of 15 residues. The CDR3 DNA is TGTGCCAGCTGCTGTGGGGCGGGAGGTTCGAATGAGCAGTTCTTC. Residues: CASCCGAGGSNEQFF. Variable domain in full (rest from reference TRBV11-3 and TRBJ2-1): EAGVVQSPRYKIIEKKQPVAFWCNPISGHNTLYWYLQNLGQGPELLIRYENEEAVDDSQLPKDRFSAERLKGVDSTLKIQPAELGDSAVYLCASCCGAGGSNEQFFGPGTRLTVL.

The rearrangement links TRBV5-4 to TRBJ2-1; D is possibly TRBD1 (6 bases). CDR1 is SGHNT and CDR2 is YYREEE in the germline V gene (reference sequence). The CDR3 has 11 residues. V was trimmed by 4 bases and J by 10 bases, leaving 9 bases between them. The CDR3 DNA reads as TGTGCCAGCAGCGGGGGCCTCGAGCAGTTCTTC. Translation: CASSGGLEQFF.

This clone was seen only once. CDR3 in amino acids: CASELGLARDTQYF. The CDR3 DNA reads TGTGCCAGCGAGTTAGGTCTAGCTCGGGATACGCAGTATTTT. The V gene is TRBV2, the J gene TRBJ2-3; possibly TRBD2 for D (5 bases). The V end lost 8 bases, the J end lost 6 bases, and 18 bases lay between the germline ends. This CDR3 has 14 amino acids. Germline V CDR1 and CDR2: SNHLY, FYNNEI.

This chain joins TRBV27 and TRBJ1-6; tentatively, D is TRBD1 (6 bases). The length of the CDR3 is 12 residues. V was shortened by 7 bases and J by 9 bases, with 10 bases between the two germline ends. CDR1 is MNHEY, CDR2 SMNVEV, per germline (reference sequence). CDR3 amino acids: CASKTGSSPLHF. The CDR3 DNA follows: TGTGCCAGCAAAACAGGGTCTTCACCCCTCCACTTT.

The chain carries TRBV15 and TRBJ2-7; 9 bases align to TRBD1. CDR3 length: 15 residues. V shed 3 bases, J shed 1 base, and the junction held 4 bases outside the gene matches. CDR1 is LNHNV and CDR2 is YYDKDF in the germline V gene (reference sequence). This chain's CDR3 is CATSSPDRGSYEQYF. In DNA, the CDR3 is TGTGCCACCAGCAGCCCGGACAGGGGTTCCTACGAGCAGTACTTC.

The V gene is TRBV6-5, the J gene TRBJ2-3; D might be TRBD1 (5 bases). V lost 2 bases to trimming and J lost 5 bases, with 11 bases between them. Germline CDR1 is MNHEY and CDR2 is SVGAGI. CDR3 size: 14 residues. CDR3 sequence reads: CASSYGQGRDTQYF. DNA of the CDR3: TGTGCCAGCAGTTACGGGCAGGGCAGAGATACGCAGTATTTT.

J is TRBJ2-4 and V is TRBV7-6, with D perhaps matching TRBD2 (5 bases). Per germline, CDR1 SGHVS and CDR2 FNYEAQ. The CDR3 is 13 residues long. The V gene lost 5 bases and the J gene lost 7 bases, with 12 bases spanning the gap. The CDR3 loop reads CASSPGGGNIQYF. CDR3 bases: TGTGCCAGCAGCCCCGGCGGCGGGAACATTCAGTACTTC.

This chain links TRBV7-2 with TRBJ1-1; D is undetermined. V was shortened by 8 bases and J by 0 bases, with 13 bases between the two germline ends. The CDR3 has 14 residues. Germline assignment: CDR1 SGHTA and CDR2 FQGNSA. CDR3 nucleotides: TGTGCCAGCGGCCCAGGACCGATGAACACTGAAGCTTTCTTT. It yields the protein CASGPGPMNTEAFF.

The chain is built from TRBV2 and TRBJ2-7; no reliable D call. V shed 2 bases and J shed 0 bases, with 11 bases lying between them. This CDR3 has 15 amino acids. CDR1 and CDR2 (germline): SNHLY, FYNNEI. The CDR3 is CASSERSFSSYEQYF. CDR3 in DNA: TGTGCCAGCAGTGAAAGGTCGTTCAGCTCCTACGAGCAGTACTTC.

The chain carries TRBV6-1 and TRBJ2-1; 9 nucleotides align to TRBD2. This CDR3 region has 19 residues. The germline V gene has CDR1 MNHNS and CDR2 SASEGT. The V and J ends lost 4 bases and 3 bases, in that order; junction bases with no gene match: 16. CDR3 sequence reads: CASSGRDSLAGVYYNEQFF. The CDR3 DNA reads TGTGCCAGCAGTGGCAGGGACTCTTTAGCGGGAGTCTACTACAATGAGCAGTTCTTC.

The rearrangement joins TRBV19 to TRBJ1-5; no clear D. CDR1 and CDR2 (germline): LNHDA, SQIVND (reference sequence). This CDR3 comprises 15 residues. V lost 3 bases and J lost 2, with 11 bases in between. CDR3 nucleotides: TGTGCCAGTAGTATTCGAGGTGGAGGCAATCAGCCCCAGCATTTT. Its translation is CASSIRGGGNQPQHF.

V and J are TRBV7-9 and TRBJ2-1, with 7 bases lining up with TRBD1. Per the germline V gene, CDR1 is SEHNR and CDR2 is FQNEAQ (reference sequence). After removal of 4 bases from V and 3 bases from J, the junction contained 6 bases not matched to a gene. CDR3 size: 15 residues. The CDR3 sequence: CASSSQGNDYNEQFF. The CDR3 DNA sequence: TGTGCCAGCAGCTCACAGGGGAACGACTACAATGAGCAGTTCTTC.

The chain carries TRBV19 and TRBJ2-7, with TRBD1 matching 7 bases. V gave up 9 bases and J gave up 2 bases; unmatched junction bases: 13. The germline gives CDR1 LNHDA, CDR2 SQIVND (reference sequence). This CDR3 has 15 amino acids. The CDR3 region has the DNA TGTGCCAGCCAACCCCGGAGGCAGGGGGCCTACGAGCAGTACTTC. Amino acids: CASQPRRQGAYEQYF.

This clone was recorded only once. Other DNA sequences in this specimen translate into the identical CDR3. This chain links TRBV13 with TRBJ1-5, with D unresolved. V was trimmed by 0 bases and J by 6 bases, leaving 3 bases between them. Germline values: CDR1 PRHDT, CDR2 FYEKMQ (reference sequence). This CDR3 has 12 amino acids. CDR3 nucleotide sequence: TGTGCCAGCAGCTTAGGCAGTCAGCCCCAGCATTTT. Amino acids: CASSLGSQPQHF.

This sequence joins TRBV4-2 and TRBJ2-3; no firm D call. V dropped 0 bases and J dropped 6 bases, with 7 bases sitting between them. The CDR3 is made up of 13 amino acids. The V gene's germline CDR1 is LGHNA and CDR2 YNFKEQ. The CDR3 region has the DNA TGTGCCAGCAGCCAAGATAAGTCCGATACGCAGTATTTT. Its protein product is CASSQDKSDTQYF.

J is TRBJ2-7 and V is TRBV2, with TRBD1 matching 9 bases. The germline CDR1 and CDR2 sequences are SNHLY and FYNNEI. J was trimmed by 2 bases and V by 9 bases; bases with no gene match: 2. The CDR3 totals 12 residues. CDR3 protein: CARGDRAYEQYF. The CDR3 DNA sequence: TGTGCCAGGGGGGACAGGGCCTACGAGCAGTACTTC.

The chain links TRBV29-1 to TRBJ2-3; D not certain. There are 12 residues in the CDR3. The V gene's germline CDR1 is SQVTM and CDR2 ANQGSEA. V lost 3 bases, J lost 0 bases, and 4 bases lay in between. This CDR3 is CSVEGSTDTQYF. The CDR3 nucleotides are TGCAGCGTTGAGGGGAGCACAGATACGCAGTATTTT.

The rearrangement joins TRBV5-1 to TRBJ2-1; 11 bases line up with TRBD1. The CDR3 is 14 amino acids. CDR1 and CDR2 (germline): SGHRS, YFSETQ. Unmatched junction bases numbered 5, after V lost 6 bases and J lost 6 bases. The chain's CDR3 is CASTIGQGANEQFF. For the CDR3, the DNA is TGCGCCAGCACCATTGGACAGGGGGCCAATGAGCAGTTCTTC. Drawing the rest from reference TRBV5-1 and TRBJ2-1, the complete variable domain is KAGVTQTPRYLIKTRGQQVTLSCSPISGHRSVSWYQQTPGQGLQFLFEYFSETQRNKGNFPGRFSGRQFSNSRSEMNVSTLELGDSALYLCASTIGQGANEQFFGPGTRLTVL.

The chain links TRBV5-1 to TRBJ1-2, with D possibly TRBD1 on 5 matching bases. Per the germline V gene, CDR1 is SGHRS and CDR2 is YFSETQ. The CDR3 sequence is 15 residues long. The V end lost 4 bases, the J end lost 0 bases, and 13 bases lay between the germline ends. CDR3 nucleotide sequence: TGCGCCAGCAGCCCCGGTTGGGGGGCTAACTATGGCTACACCTTC. This sequence encodes CASSPGWGANYGYTF.

This chain connects TRBV5-1 to TRBJ2-7, with 16 bases aligning to TRBD2. Germline trimming cut 4 bases from V and 5 bases from J; bases unmatched to any gene: 9. The CDR3 sequence is 17 residues long. The V gene's germline CDR1 is SGHRS and CDR2 YFSETQ. The CDR3 sequence is CASSAGTSGRARNEQYF. Here the CDR3 DNA reads TGCGCCAGCAGCGCCGGGACTAGCGGGAGGGCCAGGAACGAGCAGTACTTC.